This note documents a single T cell receptor (beta chain) sequence. Antigen unknown. The CDR3 spans 16 residues. CDR1 is ENHRY, CDR2 SYGVKD, per germline. The junction had 4 bases not matched to a gene; V was cut back by 0 bases and J by 3 bases. The sort gate was single viable CD3+CD4+CD8-CD45RO+ cells for memory CD4+ T cells. CMV serostatus came from serum IgG against pp150, pp28, p38, p52. The authors' processing: After removing out-of-frame reads, under 2.5 million distinct TCRbeta sequences remained. Using immunoSEQ multiplex PCR, the repertoire was profiled, and TCRdb retains in-frame clones only, with some absent. V and J calls and clone size follow that table, whereas D and trimming were derived from the DNA. The sample carries about 67,000 clones, about 75% recorded once. The entry originates in a study of memory CD4+ T cells and cytomegalovirus serostatus. Findings of the study overall: Repertoires predicted CMV serostatus with median bootstrapped AUC of approximately 0.94.

The clonotype originates from an adult in good health and CMV-seropositive. Sequenced: memory CD4+ T cells from blood. V and J are TRBV10-3 and TRBJ1-5; 8 bases agree with TRBD1. The CDR3 sequence is CAISESRGRNNQPQHF. DNA for the CDR3: TGTGCCATCAGTGAGTCCAGGGGGCGTAACAATCAGCCCCAGCATTTT.